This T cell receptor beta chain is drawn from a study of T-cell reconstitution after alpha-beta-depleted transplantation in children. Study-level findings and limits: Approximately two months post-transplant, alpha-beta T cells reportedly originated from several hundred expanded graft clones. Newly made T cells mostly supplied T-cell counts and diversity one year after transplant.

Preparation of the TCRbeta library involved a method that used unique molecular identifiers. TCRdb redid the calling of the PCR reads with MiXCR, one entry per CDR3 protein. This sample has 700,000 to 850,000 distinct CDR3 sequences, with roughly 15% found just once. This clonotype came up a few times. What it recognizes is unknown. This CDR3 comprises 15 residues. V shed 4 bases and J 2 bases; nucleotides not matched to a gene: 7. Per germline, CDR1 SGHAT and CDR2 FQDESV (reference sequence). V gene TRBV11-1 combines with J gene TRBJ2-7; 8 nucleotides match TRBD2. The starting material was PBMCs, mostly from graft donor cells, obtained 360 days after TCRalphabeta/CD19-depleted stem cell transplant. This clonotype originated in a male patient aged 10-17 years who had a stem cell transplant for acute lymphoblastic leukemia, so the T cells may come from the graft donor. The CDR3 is CASSSLAGLAYEQYF. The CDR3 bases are TGTGCCAGCAGCTCCCTTGCGGGACTAGCCTACGAGCAGTACTTC.